This entry lists 19 T cell receptor beta chains sequenced from one sample in a study of cytomegalovirus exposure and HLA in healthy donors. The PCR employed 60 Vbeta primers together with 13 Jbeta primers. Clones were sequenced by immunoSEQ multiplex PCR, and TCRdb holds only the in-frame ones, with some missing. The data show 150,000 to 200,000 clones, with about 88% seen just once and roughly 1.8% held by the top ten. Sample: PBMCs. The origin of the receptors is a woman in her late teens or twenties in good health and CMV-seronegative.

This sequence joins TRBV7-9 and TRBJ2-2; 14 bases align to TRBD2. The CDR3 consists of 18 residues. Looked up from germline, CDR1 is SEHNR and CDR2 is FQNEAQ (reference sequence). Losses at the gene ends were 3 bases for V and 4 bases for J; bases not matched to a gene: 7. The CDR3 protein is CASSFGTSGSISTGELFF. CDR3 nucleotides: TGTGCCAGCAGCTTTGGGACTAGCGGGAGTATTAGCACCGGGGAGCTGTTTTTT.

A single count supports this clone. The chain combines TRBV28 with TRBJ1-1, with TRBD1 matching 8 bases. Trimming took 7 bases from V and 3 from J; bases not matched to a gene: 4. Per germline, CDR1 MDHEN and CDR2 SYDVKM. CDR3 length equals 13 residues. CDR3: CASMMDRDTEAFF. CDR3 sequence (DNA): TGTGCCAGCATGATGGACAGGGACACTGAAGCTTTCTTT.

This chain links TRBV11-2 with TRBJ2-3; no reliable D call. The CDR3 is 15 amino acids. Trimming removed 0 bases from V and 3 bases from J, with 10 bases in between. Germline V lookup: CDR1 SGHAT, CDR2 FQNNGV. Here the CDR3 DNA reads TGTGCCAGCAGCTTAGAATCGGTAGCAACAGATACGCAGTATTTT. Its protein product is CASSLESVATDTQYF.

The chain employs TRBV18 and TRBJ1-2; D gene ambiguous. The length of the CDR3 is 13 residues. In germline, CDR1 is KGHSH, CDR2 LQKENI. V lost 3 bases and J lost 8, with 13 bases in between. The CDR3 here is CASSPGSSEGYTF. Written as DNA, the CDR3 is TGTGCCAGCTCACCCGGAAGTTCGGAGGGCTACACCTTC.

The rearrangement links TRBV11-2 to TRBJ2-7, with D tentatively TRBD1 (5 bases). Germline assignment: CDR1 SGHAT and CDR2 FQNNGV. The ends were cut back, 1 base at V and 3 bases at J, with 13 bases in the middle. The CDR3 is made up of 15 amino acids. In DNA, the CDR3 is TGTGCCAGCAGCTTAGGCGTCAGGGTGGTCTACGAGCAGTACTTC. Translating it yields CASSLGVRVVYEQYF.

Worth noting for this clone: As the CDR3 is not closed by the conserved phenylalanine or tryptophan, this likely results from a read error. It is unclear where the CDR3 begins or ends on the DNA, so no DNA is shown, and the CDR3 is as TCRdb lists it. The V gene is TRBV9, the J gene TRBJ1-2; the table assigns TRBD1, which was not confirmed against the DNA. Both ends counted, the CDR3 spans 10 residues. Looked up from germline, CDR1 is SGDLS and CDR2 is YYNGEE. CDR3 in amino acids: CASSVGAGWS.

This clone was counted once. The chain carries TRBV4-2 and TRBJ2-3, with a weak D call TRBD2 (6 bases). Germline CDR1 LGHNA, CDR2 YNFKEQ. V was cut by 0 bases and J by 3 bases, with 16 bases left in between. The CDR3 consists of 17 residues. The CDR3 region has the DNA TGTGCCAGCAGCCAAGATTTATCCGGAGGGGAAACAGATACGCAGTATTTT. This encodes CASSQDLSGGETDTQYF.

The gene calls are TRBV19 and TRBJ1-1; D is unclear. Trimming removed 3 bases at V and 7 bases at J, with 12 bases between. Germline CDR1 LNHDA, CDR2 SQIVND (reference sequence). This CDR3 spans 13 amino acids. CDR3: CASSMSSVLEAFF. The CDR3, as DNA: TGTGCCAGTAGTATGAGTTCGGTACTTGAAGCTTTCTTT.

The gene calls are TRBV5-1 and TRBJ1-3, with 8 bases aligning to TRBD1. This CDR3 comprises 15 residues. V shed 4 bases, J shed 4 bases, and the junction held 7 bases outside the gene matches. Germline V gives CDR1 SGHRS, CDR2 YFSETQ. The CDR3 DNA follows: TGCGCCAGCAGCGCCACAGGGGGAAGCGGAAACACCATATATTTT. The encoded protein is CASSATGGSGNTIYF.

J is TRBJ2-7 and V is TRBV7-9; the D gene is possibly TRBD1 (6 bases). The CDR3 is 14 amino acids. Looked up from germline, CDR1 is SEHNR and CDR2 is FQNEAQ (reference sequence). V gave up 9 bases and J gave up 0 bases, with 15 bases separating them. The CDR3 spells CASLQGSSSYEQYF. In DNA form, the CDR3 reads TGTGCCAGTTTACAGGGTAGTAGCTCCTACGAGCAGTACTTC.

The chain recombines TRBV28 with TRBJ2-3, with 8 bases that match TRBD1. Per the germline V gene, CDR1 is MDHEN and CDR2 is SYDVKM. Trimming took 5 bases from V and 10 from J; bases not matched to a gene: 5. The CDR3 contains 12 residues. In DNA form, the CDR3 reads TGTGCCAGCAGTGGACAGGGCTTGGCGCAGTATTTT. It codes for CASSGQGLAQYF.

This chain joins TRBV5-1 and TRBJ2-7; a possible D gene is TRBD1 (6 bases). Germline V gene sequence: CDR1 SGHRS, CDR2 YFSETQ. This CDR3 region has 15 residues. V was clipped by 4 bases and J by 6 bases, with 20 bases between them. DNA of the CDR3: TGCGCCAGCAGCAAGACGACAGGACGAGGGGCCGAGCAGTACTTC. Translated, it gives CASSKTTGRGAEQYF.

This clone was found a few times. V gene TRBV5-4 combines with J gene TRBJ1-2; possible D gene TRBD1, 5 bases. Germline V gives CDR1 SGHNT, CDR2 YYREEE (reference sequence). Trimming took off 0 bases at V and 7 bases at J, with 10 bases between the two ends. The CDR3 is 13 amino acids. CDR3 coding DNA: TGTGCCAGCAGCTTGGCAGGGTTTTTTGGCTACACCTTC. Its protein is CASSLAGFFGYTF.

This sequence joins TRBV9 and TRBJ2-3; D may be TRBD1 (6 bases). Germline CDR1 reads SGDLS; CDR2 reads YYNGEE. The germline V and J ends were trimmed by 0 bases and 4 bases, with 12 bases remaining between them. There are 15 residues in the CDR3. The CDR3 DNA reads as TGTGCCAGCAGCGTAGCCGGGACATCGGCAGATACGCAGTATTTT. Amino acid sequence: CASSVAGTSADTQYF.

In this sample, this clone turned up once. The CDR3 DNA sequence: TGTGCCAGCAGTTTGGCCGGGATGACCTACGAGCAGTACTTC. The encoded protein is CASSLAGMTYEQYF. The gene calls are TRBV28 and TRBJ2-5; D perhaps matches TRBD2 (5 bases). The DNA end lines up better with TRBJ2-7; the J call may be wrong. This CDR3 is 14 amino acids long. Per the germline V gene, CDR1 is MDHEN and CDR2 is SYDVKM.

The CDR3 region is CASSVQGTVAGANVLTF. The CDR3 nucleotides read TGTGCCAGCAGTGTACAGGGTACAGTCGCTGGGGCCAACGTCCTGACTTTC. The chain combines TRBV27 with TRBJ2-6; TRBD1 might be the D (6 bases). Trimming left V 5 bases short and J 2 bases short, with 16 bases between. CDR1 is MNHEY and CDR2 is SMNVEV in the germline V gene (reference sequence). The CDR3 runs to 17 residues. The complete variable domain, with remaining parts taken from reference TRBV27 and TRBJ2-6, reads EAQVTQNPRYLITVTGKKLTVTCSQNMNHEYMSWYRQDPGLGLRQIYYSMNVEVTDKGDVPEGYKVSRKEKRNFPLILESPSPNQTSLYFCASSVQGTVAGANVLTFGAGSRLTVL.

The rearrangement joins TRBV10-3 to TRBJ2-1, with 8 bases identical to TRBD2. Germline V gene sequence: CDR1 ENHRY, CDR2 SYGVKD. J gave up 6 bases and V 2 bases, and 12 bases lay outside the gene matches. This CDR3 comprises 17 residues. CDR3 nucleotides: TGTGCCATCAGTGAGCCCGCCGGGACTAGGGGGGCCAATGAGCAGTTCTTC. The encoded protein is CAISEPAGTRGANEQFF.

V usage is TRBV11-2 and J usage is TRBJ2-1, with TRBD2 identical over 8 bases. Germline V gene data show CDR1 as SGHAT and CDR2 as FQNNGV. V gave up 3 bases and J gave up 7 bases; unmatched junction bases: 8. The CDR3 is 15 residues long. The CDR3 spells CASSFPLGRGNEQFF. The CDR3 nucleotides are TGTGCCAGCAGCTTCCCCCTCGGGAGGGGAAATGAGCAGTTCTTC.

This chain connects TRBV15 to TRBJ2-6, with D possibly being TRBD2 (5 bases). CDR3 length equals 17 residues. Germline V gene data show CDR1 as LNHNV and CDR2 as YYDKDF (reference sequence). V was cut by 3 bases and J by 2 bases, with 14 bases left in between. The CDR3 is CATSRGAGRAGANVLTF. The CDR3 DNA sequence: TGTGCCACCAGCAGGGGAGCTGGGCGGGCTGGGGCCAACGTCCTGACTTTC.